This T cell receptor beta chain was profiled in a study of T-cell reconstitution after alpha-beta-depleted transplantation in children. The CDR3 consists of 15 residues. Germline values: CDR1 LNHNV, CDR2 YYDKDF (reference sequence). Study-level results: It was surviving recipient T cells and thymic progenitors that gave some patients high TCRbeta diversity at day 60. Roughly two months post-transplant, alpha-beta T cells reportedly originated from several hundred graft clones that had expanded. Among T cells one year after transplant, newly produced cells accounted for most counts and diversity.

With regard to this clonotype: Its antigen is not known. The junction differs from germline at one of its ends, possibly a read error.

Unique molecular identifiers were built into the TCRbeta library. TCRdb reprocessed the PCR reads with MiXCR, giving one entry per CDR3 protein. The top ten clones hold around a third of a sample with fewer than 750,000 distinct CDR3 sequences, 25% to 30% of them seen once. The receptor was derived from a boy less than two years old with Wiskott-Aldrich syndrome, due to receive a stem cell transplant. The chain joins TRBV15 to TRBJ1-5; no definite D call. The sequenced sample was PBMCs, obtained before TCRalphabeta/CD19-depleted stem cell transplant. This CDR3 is CATSTRHSGTEPQHF. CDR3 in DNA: TGTGCCACCAGCACTCGGCACAGCGGTACGGAGCCCCAGCATTTC.